This T cell receptor (beta chain) came from a study of cytomegalovirus exposure and HLA in healthy donors. The PCR had 60 Vbeta and 13 Jbeta primers. Generated by immunoSEQ multiplex PCR, the TCRdb table keeps only in-frame clones and is missing some. This table has 120,000 or so clones, around 77% appearing once. The CDR3 covers 15 residues. V was trimmed by 3 bases and J by 0 bases, leaving 9 bases between them. The germline gives CDR1 MNHEY, CDR2 SVGAGI. Material for sequencing was PBMCs. This receptor was obtained from a man between 18 and 35 years old in good health and CMV-seropositive. V and J are TRBV6-5 and TRBJ1-5; D gene uncertain. The CDR3 protein is CASSYSRYSNQPQHF. The CDR3 coding sequence is TGTGCCAGCAGTTATTCCCGGTATAGCAATCAGCCCCAGCATTTT.